The T cell receptor beta chain described here comes from a study of T-cell reconstitution after alpha-beta-depleted transplantation in children (dated by TCRdb to 2016 to 2017). In terms of the full investigation: T-cell immune reconstitution after TCRalphabeta/CD19-depleted allogeneic hematopoietic cell transplantation in children was quantitatively tracked in the study by means of TCR repertoire profiling.

Library preparation was by PCR. The reads were generated on an Illumina HiSeq 2500. To normalize quantification of the TCRbeta repertoire, the TCR libraries were built with molecular barcoding that relied on unique molecular identifiers. Using fastp at Q25 and MiXCR, TCRdb reprocessed the public reads and kept productive beta chains. Rows matching on CDR3 protein sequence are summarized as one entry with the most common DNA and genes. Present in this sample are roughly 590,000 distinct CDR3 sequences, 16% of which were seen just once. Jointly, the top ten make up approximately 1.1% of the sample. Trimmed from V: 5 bases; trimmed from J: 2 bases; junction bases lacking a gene match: 9. From cysteine to phenylalanine, the CDR3 is 16 amino acids long. The kept DNA is CDR3 alone, 48 bases in frame from the first base. In regard to this clonotype: Its binding antigen is unknown. No base quality information exists; no much larger clone differs at one position.

The sequencing here drew on PBMCs from the stem cell graft donor, taken from the stem cell graft. The receptor's source is a human donor who donated a stem cell graft to a child with acute myeloid leukemia. This chain is built from TRBV12-3 or TRBV12-4 and TRBJ2-7; TRBD2 agrees with 10 junctional bases. The DNA sequence reads TGTGCCAGCAGTCACACCCCAGCGGGGGGGCCCTACGAGCAGTACTTC. The translation is CASSHTPAGGPYEQYF.